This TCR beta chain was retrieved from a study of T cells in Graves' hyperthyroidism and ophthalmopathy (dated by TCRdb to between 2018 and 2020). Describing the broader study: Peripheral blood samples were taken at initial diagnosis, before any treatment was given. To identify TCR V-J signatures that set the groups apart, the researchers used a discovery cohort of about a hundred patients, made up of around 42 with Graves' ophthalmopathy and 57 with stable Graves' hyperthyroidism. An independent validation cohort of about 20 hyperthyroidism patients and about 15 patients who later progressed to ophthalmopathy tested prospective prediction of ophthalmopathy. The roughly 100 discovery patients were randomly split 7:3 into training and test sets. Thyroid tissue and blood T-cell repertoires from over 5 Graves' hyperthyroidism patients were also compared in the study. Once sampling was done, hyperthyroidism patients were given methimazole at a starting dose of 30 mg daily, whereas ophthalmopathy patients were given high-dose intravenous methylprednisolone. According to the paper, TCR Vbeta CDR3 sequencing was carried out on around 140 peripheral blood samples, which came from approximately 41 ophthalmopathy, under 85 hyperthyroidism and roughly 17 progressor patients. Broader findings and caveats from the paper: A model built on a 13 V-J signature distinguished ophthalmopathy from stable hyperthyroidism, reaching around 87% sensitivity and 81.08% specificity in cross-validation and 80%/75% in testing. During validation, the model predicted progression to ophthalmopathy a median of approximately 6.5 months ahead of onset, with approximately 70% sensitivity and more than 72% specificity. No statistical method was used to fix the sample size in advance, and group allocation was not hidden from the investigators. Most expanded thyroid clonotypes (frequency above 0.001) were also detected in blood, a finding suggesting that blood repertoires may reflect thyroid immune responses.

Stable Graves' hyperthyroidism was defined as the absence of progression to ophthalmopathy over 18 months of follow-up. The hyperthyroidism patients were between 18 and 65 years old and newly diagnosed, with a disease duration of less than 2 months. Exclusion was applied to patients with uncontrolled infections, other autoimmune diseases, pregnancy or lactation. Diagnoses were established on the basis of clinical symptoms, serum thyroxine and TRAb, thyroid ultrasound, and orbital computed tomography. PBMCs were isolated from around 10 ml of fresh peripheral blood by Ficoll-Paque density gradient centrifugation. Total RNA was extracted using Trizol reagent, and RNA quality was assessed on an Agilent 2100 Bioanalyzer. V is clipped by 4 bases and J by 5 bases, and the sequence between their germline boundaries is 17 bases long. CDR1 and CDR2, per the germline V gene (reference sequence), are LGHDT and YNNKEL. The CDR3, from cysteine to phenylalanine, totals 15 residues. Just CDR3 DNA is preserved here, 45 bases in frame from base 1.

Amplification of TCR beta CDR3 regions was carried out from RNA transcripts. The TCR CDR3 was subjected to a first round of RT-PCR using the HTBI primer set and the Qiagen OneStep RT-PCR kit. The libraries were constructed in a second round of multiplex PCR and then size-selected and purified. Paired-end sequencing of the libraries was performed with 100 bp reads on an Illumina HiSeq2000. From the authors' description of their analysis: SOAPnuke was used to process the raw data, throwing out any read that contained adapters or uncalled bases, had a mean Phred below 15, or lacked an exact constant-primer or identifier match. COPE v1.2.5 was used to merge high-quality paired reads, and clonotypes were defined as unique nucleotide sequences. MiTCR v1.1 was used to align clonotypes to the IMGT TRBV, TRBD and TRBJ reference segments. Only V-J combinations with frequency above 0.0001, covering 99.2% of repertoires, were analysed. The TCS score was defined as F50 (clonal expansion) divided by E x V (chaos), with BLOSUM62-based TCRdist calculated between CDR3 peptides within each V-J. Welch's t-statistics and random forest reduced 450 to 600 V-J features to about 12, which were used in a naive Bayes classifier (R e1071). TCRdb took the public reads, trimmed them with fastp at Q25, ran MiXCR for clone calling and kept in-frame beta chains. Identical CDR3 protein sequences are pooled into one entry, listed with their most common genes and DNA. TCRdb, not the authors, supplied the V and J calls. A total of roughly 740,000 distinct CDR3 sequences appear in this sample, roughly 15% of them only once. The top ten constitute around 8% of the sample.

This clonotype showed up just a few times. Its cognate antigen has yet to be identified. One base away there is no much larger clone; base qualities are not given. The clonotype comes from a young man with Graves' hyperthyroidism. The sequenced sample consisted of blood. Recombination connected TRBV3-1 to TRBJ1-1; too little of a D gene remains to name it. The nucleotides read TGTGCCAGCAGCCTTAATCCGGGCGTGGGAACTGAAGCTTTCTTT. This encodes CASSLNPGVGTEAFF.